A selection of T cell receptor beta chains follows, all from one sample in a study of blood T cell repertoires in COVID-19. Profiled with immunoSEQ multiplex PCR; TCRdb holds only in-frame clones, not every one. The table includes hundreds of thousands of clones, less than 90% detected once. The source material was PBMCs or T cells enriched from blood (not recorded which). Source of these receptors: a woman aged 25 to 39 who had recovered from COVID-19. The CDR3 runs from the conserved cysteine through the conserved F or W. The D gene is left open where the match is weak. The listing skips clone size in some rows; elsewhere it reads once, few, many or a size class.

clone_size j_call d_call v_call cdr3_length cdr3_aa cdr3_nt
NA TRBJ2-2 NA TRBV7-9 18 CASSLARAGSQNTGELFF TGTGCCAGCAGCTTAGCGAGGGCGGGGTCACAGAACACCGGGGAGCTGTTTTTT
NA TRBJ1-4 NA TRBV16 15 CASSLRVATNEKLFF TGTGCCAGCAGCCTGAGGGTTGCAACTAATGAAAAACTGTTTTTT
few TRBJ1-1 NA TRBV5-8 14 CASSLVGPNTEAFF TGTGCCAGCAGCTTGGTGGGGCCGAACACTGAAGCTTTCTTT
NA TRBJ2-2 TRBD2 TRBV15 15 CATSRDGRGTGELFF TGTGCCACCAGCAGAGATGGGAGGGGAACCGGGGAGCTGTTTTTT
NA TRBJ2-7 TRBD2 TRBV6-1 15 CASSEGSGPLYEQYF TGTGCCAGCAGTGAAGGTAGCGGGCCCCTCTACGAGCAGTACTTC
NA TRBJ2-5 NA TRBV9 15 CASSARRNTPETQYF TGTGCCAGCAGCGCGAGGCGGAATACCCCGGAGACCCAGTACTTC
once TRBJ2-2 TRBD1 TRBV5-1 15 CASRLPGQTTGELFF TGCGCCAGCAGGCTACCGGGACAGACTACCGGGGAGCTGTTTTTT
NA TRBJ1-5 NA TRBV5-8 14 CASRFYRSNQPQHF TGTGCCAGCAGGTTCTACAGGAGCAATCAGCCCCAGCATTTT
NA TRBJ2-7 TRBD1 TRBV5-1 12 CASSWTGFEQYF TGCGCCAGCAGTTGGACAGGGTTCGAGCAGTACTTC
NA TRBJ2-1 TRBD2 TRBV19 15 CASSLSGGTYNEQFF TGTGCCAGTAGTCTTAGCGGGGGCACTTACAATGAGCAGTTCTTC
NA TRBJ2-7 TRBD2 TRBV30 12 CAGRGVAYEQYF TGTGCCGGACGGGGGGTGGCCTACGAGCAGTACTTC
NA TRBJ1-4 TRBD1 TRBV27 14 CASSLGQGAEKLFF TGTGCCAGCAGTTTAGGACAGGGGGCCGAAAAACTGTTTTTT
few TRBJ1-5 NA TRBV2 13 CASGGTGNQPQHF TGTGCCAGCGGGGGGACTGGCAATCAGCCCCAGCATTTT
NA TRBJ2-2 TRBD1 TRBV4-1 16 CASSQGGQGATGELFF TGCGCCAGCAGCCAAGGTGGACAGGGCGCCACCGGGGAGCTGTTTTTT
NA TRBJ2-6 NA TRBV18 19 CASSPWEGASFSGANVLTF TGTGCCAGCTCACCATGGGAAGGGGCCTCATTCTCTGGGGCCAACGTCCTGACTTTC
NA TRBJ1-1 TRBD1 TRBV7-9 13 CASSQGVGTEAFF TGTGCCAGCAGCCAGGGGGTTGGGACTGAAGCTTTCTTT
NA TRBJ2-1 NA TRBV11-3 16 CASSLDTGGTYNEQFF TGTGCCAGCAGCTTAGATACGGGGGGCACCTACAATGAGCAGTTCTTC
once TRBJ1-3 TRBD1 TRBV7-9 17 CASSSPGQLISGNTIYF TGTGCCAGCAGCAGTCCGGGACAGCTTATCTCTGGAAACACCATATATTTT
NA TRBJ2-2 NA TRBV4-1 15 CASSHPGENTGELFF TGCGCCAGCAGCCACCCCGGGGAGAACACCGGGGAGCTGTTTTTT
NA TRBJ2-7 NA TRBV28 14 CASSGTLQTYEQYF TGTGCCAGCAGTGGGACTCTCCAAACCTACGAGCAGTACTTC
NA TRBJ2-2 NA TRBV25-1 16 CASSDSPSFYTGELFF TGTGCCAGCAGTGATAGCCCTAGCTTCTATACCGGGGAGCTGTTTTTT